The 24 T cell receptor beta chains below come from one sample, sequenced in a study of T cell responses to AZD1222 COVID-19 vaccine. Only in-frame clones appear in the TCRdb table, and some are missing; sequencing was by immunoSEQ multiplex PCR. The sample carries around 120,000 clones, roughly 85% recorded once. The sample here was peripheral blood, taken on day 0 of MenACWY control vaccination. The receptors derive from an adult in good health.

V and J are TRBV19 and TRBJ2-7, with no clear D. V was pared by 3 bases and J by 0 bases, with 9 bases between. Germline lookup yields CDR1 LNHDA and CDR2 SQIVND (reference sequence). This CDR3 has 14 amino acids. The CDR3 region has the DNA TGTGCCAGTAGTATTGGGCAGTCCTCCTACGAGCAGTACTTC. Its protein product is CASSIGQSSYEQYF.

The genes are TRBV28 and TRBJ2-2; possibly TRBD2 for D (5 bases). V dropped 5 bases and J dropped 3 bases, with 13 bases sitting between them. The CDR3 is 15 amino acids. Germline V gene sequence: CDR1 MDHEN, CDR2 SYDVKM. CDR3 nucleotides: TGTGCCAGCAGTGGCCGGACGGGGTACACCGGGGAGCTGTTTTTT. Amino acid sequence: CASSGRTGYTGELFF. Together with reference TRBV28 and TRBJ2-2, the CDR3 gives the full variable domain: DVKVTQSSRYLVKRTGEKVFLECVQDMDHENMFWYRQDPGLGLRLIYFSYDVKMKEKGDIPEGYSVSREKKERFSLILESASTNQTSMYLCASSGRTGYTGELFFGEGSRLTVL.

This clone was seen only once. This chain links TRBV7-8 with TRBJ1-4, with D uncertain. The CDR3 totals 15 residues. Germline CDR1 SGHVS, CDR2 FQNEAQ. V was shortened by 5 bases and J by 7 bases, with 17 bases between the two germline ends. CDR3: CASSRLGPGFEKLFF. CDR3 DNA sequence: TGTGCCAGCAGCCGACTCGGGCCCGGATTTGAAAAACTGTTTTTT.

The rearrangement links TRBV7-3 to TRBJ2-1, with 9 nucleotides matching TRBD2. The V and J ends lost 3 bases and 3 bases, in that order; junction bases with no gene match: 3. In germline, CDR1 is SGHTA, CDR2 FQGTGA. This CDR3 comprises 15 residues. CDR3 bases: TGTGCCAGCAGCTTGCTAGCGGGGAACTACAATGAGCAGTTCTTC. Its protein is CASSLLAGNYNEQFF.

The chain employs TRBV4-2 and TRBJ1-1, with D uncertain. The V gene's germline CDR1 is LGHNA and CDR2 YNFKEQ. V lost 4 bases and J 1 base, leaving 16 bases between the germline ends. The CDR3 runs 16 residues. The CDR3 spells CASSPYHRAPNTEAFF. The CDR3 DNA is TGTGCCAGCAGCCCGTACCACCGGGCCCCGAACACTGAAGCTTTCTTT.

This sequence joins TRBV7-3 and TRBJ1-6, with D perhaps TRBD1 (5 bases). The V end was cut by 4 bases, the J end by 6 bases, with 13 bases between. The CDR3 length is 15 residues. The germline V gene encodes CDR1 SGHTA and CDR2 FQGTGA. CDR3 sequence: CASSSGDRLNSPLHF. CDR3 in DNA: TGTGCCAGCAGCTCCGGCGACAGACTTAATTCACCCCTCCACTTT.

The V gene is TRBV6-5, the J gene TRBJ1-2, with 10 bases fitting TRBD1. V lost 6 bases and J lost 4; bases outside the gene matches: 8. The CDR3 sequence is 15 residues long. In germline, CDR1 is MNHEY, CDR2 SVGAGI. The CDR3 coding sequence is TGTGCCAGCAGCCCCAGACAGGGGGCTCTCTATGGCTACACCTTC. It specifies CASSPRQGALYGYTF.

The CDR3 nucleotides read TGTGCCAGTAATCCACAGGTGACCTATAATTCACCCCTCCACTTT. Amino acids: CASNPQVTYNSPLHF. The chain is built from TRBV19 and TRBJ1-6; weak D call: TRBD1 (5 bases). V was shortened by 7 bases and J by 2 bases, with 12 bases between the two germline ends. Germline V gives CDR1 LNHDA, CDR2 SQIVND (reference sequence). This CDR3 comprises 15 residues.

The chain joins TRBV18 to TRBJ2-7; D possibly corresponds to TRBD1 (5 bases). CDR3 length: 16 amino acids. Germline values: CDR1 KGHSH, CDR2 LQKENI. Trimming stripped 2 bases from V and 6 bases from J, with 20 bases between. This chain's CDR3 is CASSPGSGPQLGEQYF. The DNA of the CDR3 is TGTGCCAGCTCACCAGGGTCAGGGCCCCAGTTGGGCGAGCAGTACTTC.

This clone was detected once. The CDR3 is CASSLGQHQEAFF. As DNA, the CDR3 is TGTGCCAGCAGCTTAGGACAGCACCAAGAAGCTTTCTTT. The rearrangement uses TRBV11-2 and TRBJ1-1, with D possibly TRBD1 on 5 matching bases. V was cut by 1 base and J by 8 bases, with 11 bases left in between. Germline CDR1 reads SGHAT; CDR2 reads FQNNGV. CDR3 size: 13 residues.

CDR3 sequence: CASSQGPGGNQPQHF. The CDR3 bases are TGTGCCAGCAGCCAGGGACCGGGGGGCAATCAGCCCCAGCATTTT. V usage is TRBV28 and J usage is TRBJ1-5; D is possibly TRBD1 (5 bases). V lost 6 bases and J 2 bases, leaving 14 bases between the germline ends. This CDR3 has 15 amino acids. CDR1 MDHEN and CDR2 SYDVKM come from the germline V gene.

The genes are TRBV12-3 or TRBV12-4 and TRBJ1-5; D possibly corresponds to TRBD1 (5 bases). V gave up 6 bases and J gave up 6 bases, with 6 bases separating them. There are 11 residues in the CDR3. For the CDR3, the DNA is TGTGCCAGCAGCCAGGGTCAGCCCCAGCATTTT. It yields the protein CASSQGQPQHF.

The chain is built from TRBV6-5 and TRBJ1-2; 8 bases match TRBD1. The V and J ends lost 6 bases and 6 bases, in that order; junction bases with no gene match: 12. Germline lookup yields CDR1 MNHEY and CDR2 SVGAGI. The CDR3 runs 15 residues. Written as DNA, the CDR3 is TGTGCCAGCAGATCCCAAAGGACAGGGTTGGATGGCTACACCTTC. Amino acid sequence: CASRSQRTGLDGYTF.

CDR3 nucleotides: TGTGCCAGCAGCTTCGCGACTCGAGATACGCAGTATTTT. Amino acid sequence: CASSFATRDTQYF. The chain carries TRBV9 and TRBJ2-3; D not resolved. This CDR3 region has 13 residues. Trimming took 4 bases from V and 5 from J, leaving 11 bases between them. Germline assignment: CDR1 SGDLS and CDR2 YYNGEE.

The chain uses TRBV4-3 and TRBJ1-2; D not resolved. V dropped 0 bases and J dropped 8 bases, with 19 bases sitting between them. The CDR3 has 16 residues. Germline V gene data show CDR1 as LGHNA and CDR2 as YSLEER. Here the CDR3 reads CASSQEASGGLRGYTF. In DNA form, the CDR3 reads TGCGCCAGCAGCCAAGAGGCGTCGGGTGGGTTGCGCGGCTACACCTTC.

The CDR3 loop reads CASSQFGGTVINSPLHF. CDR3 nucleotide sequence: TGCGCCAGCAGCCAATTCGGAGGGACAGTAATTAATTCACCCCTCCACTTT. V gene TRBV4-1 combines with J gene TRBJ1-6; TRBD1 agrees at 7 bases. The CDR3 is 17 residues long. Germline CDR1 MGHRA, CDR2 YSYEKL. V shed 2 bases and J 6 bases; nucleotides not matched to a gene: 10.

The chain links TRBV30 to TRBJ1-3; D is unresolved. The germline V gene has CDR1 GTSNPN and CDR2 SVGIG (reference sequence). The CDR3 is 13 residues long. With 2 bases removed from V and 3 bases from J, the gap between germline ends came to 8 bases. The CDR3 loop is CAWSFSYGNTIYF. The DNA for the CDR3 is TGTGCCTGGAGTTTTTCCTATGGAAACACCATATATTTT.

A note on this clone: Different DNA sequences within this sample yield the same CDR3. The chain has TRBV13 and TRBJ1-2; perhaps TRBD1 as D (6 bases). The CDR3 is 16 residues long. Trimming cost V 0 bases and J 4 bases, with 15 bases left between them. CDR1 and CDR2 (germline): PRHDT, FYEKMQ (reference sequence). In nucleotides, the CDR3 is TGTGCCAGCAGCTTAGGCCGGGGCAGGGGAGGCTATGGCTACACCTTC. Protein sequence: CASSLGRGRGGYGYTF.

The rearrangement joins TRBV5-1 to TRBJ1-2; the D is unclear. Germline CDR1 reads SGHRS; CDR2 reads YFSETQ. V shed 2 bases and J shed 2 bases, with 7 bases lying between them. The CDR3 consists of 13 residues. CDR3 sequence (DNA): TGCGCCAGCAGCTTAGGGATAAACTATGGCTACACCTTC. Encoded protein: CASSLGINYGYTF.

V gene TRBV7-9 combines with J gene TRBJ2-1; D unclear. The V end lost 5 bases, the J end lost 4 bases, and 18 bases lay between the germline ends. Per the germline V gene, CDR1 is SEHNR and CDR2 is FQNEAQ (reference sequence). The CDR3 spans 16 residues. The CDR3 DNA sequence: TGTGCCAGCAGCCCCGGGTACCGGGCGCGATACAATGAGCAGTTCTTC. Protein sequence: CASSPGYRARYNEQFF.

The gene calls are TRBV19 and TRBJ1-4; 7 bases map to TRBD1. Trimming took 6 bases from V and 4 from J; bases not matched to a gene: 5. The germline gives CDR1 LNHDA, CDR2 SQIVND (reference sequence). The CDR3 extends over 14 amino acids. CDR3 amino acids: CASRLGTVNEKLFF. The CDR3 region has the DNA TGTGCCAGTAGACTCGGGACAGTTAATGAAAAACTGTTTTTT.

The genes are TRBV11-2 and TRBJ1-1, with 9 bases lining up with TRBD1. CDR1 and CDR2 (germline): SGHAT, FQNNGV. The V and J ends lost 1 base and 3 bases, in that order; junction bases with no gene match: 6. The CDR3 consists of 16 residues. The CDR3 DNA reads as TGTGCCAGCAGCTTAGGTTACAGGGGGCTGGACACTGAAGCTTTCTTT. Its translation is CASSLGYRGLDTEAFF. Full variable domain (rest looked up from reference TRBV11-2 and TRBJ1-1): EAGVAQSPRYKIIEKRQSVAFWCNPISGHATLYWYQQILGQGPKLLIQFQNNGVVDDSQLPKDRFSAERLKGVDSTLKIQPAKLEDSAVYLCASSLGYRGLDTEAFFGQGTRLTVV.

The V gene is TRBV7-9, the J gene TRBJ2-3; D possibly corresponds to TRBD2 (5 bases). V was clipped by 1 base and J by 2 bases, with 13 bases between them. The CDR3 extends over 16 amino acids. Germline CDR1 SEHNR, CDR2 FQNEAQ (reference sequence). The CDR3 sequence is CASSLVVGVFTDTQYF. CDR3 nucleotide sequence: TGTGCCAGCAGCTTAGTGGTCGGGGTCTTCACAGATACGCAGTATTTT.

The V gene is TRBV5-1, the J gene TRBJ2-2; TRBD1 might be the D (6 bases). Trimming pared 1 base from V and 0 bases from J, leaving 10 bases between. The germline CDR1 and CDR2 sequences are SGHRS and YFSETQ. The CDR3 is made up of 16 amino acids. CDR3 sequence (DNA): TGCGCCAGCAGCTTGACAGGGCGTGCGAACACCGGGGAGCTGTTTTTT. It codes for CASSLTGRANTGELFF.